The 26 T cell receptor beta chains in this list originate from one sample, sequenced in a study of blood T cell repertoires in COVID-19. Using immunoSEQ multiplex PCR, the repertoire was profiled, and TCRdb retains in-frame clones only, with some absent. The sample yields 150,000 to 200,000 clones, approximately 90% seen once. The sample consisted of peripheral blood. The receptor source for this set is a man aged 18 to 29 with active or convalescent COVID-19.

The chain is built from TRBV15 and TRBJ1-1; D unclear. Trimming removed 3 bases at V and 6 bases at J, with 11 bases between. The CDR3 length is 13 residues. Germline CDR1 and CDR2: LNHNV and YYDKDF (reference sequence). CDR3 in DNA: TGTGCCACCAGCAGCAGTATCTTACCTGAAGCTTTCTTT. Its protein product is CATSSSILPEAFF.

This clone came up once. V is TRBV5-1 and J is TRBJ1-2; D not certain. V was shortened by 4 bases and J by 6 bases, with 13 bases between the two germline ends. Germline V gene data show CDR1 as SGHRS and CDR2 as YFSETQ. This CDR3 comprises 13 residues. The CDR3 nucleotides read TGCGCCAGCAGCACTACAGAGAGGGATGGCTACACCTTC. It yields the protein CASSTTERDGYTF.

This rearrangement joins TRBV7-2 to TRBJ2-7; TRBD2 matches at 11 bases. The CDR3 spans 16 residues. The germline CDR1 and CDR2 sequences are SGHTA and FQGNSA. V lost 1 base to trimming and J lost 2 bases; unmatched junction nucleotides: 4. The CDR3: CASSLVETSGTYEQYF. The CDR3 DNA reads TGTGCCAGCAGCTTAGTGGAGACTAGCGGGACCTACGAGCAGTACTTC.

This clone was detected a few times. CDR3 coding DNA: TGTGCCAGTAGTAGGAGCGGGAGTACATACAATGAGCAGTTCTTC. Encoded protein: CASSRSGSTYNEQFF. This sequence joins TRBV19 and TRBJ2-1; 8 bases line up with TRBD2. The CDR3 covers 15 residues. CDR1 is LNHDA, CDR2 SQIVND, per germline (reference sequence). After removal of 4 bases from V and 4 bases from J, the junction contained 6 bases not matched to a gene.

CDR3 sequence (DNA): TGTGCCATCAGTGAGGTCCGTCTCGAGCAGTACGTC. It is translated as CAISEVRLEQYV. V is TRBV10-3 and J is TRBJ2-7; D gene ambiguous. Germline lookup yields CDR1 ENHRY and CDR2 SYGVKD. V was cut by 2 bases and J by 6 bases, with 8 bases left in between. CDR3 length: 12 residues.

This clone was counted once. V is TRBV7-9 and J is TRBJ1-2, with TRBD1 matching 7 bases. This CDR3 has 18 residues. Germline V gene data show CDR1 as SEHNR and CDR2 as FQNEAQ (reference sequence). J was trimmed by 4 bases and V by 3 bases; bases with no gene match: 17. CDR3 residues: CASSFGTDLLSTVYGYTF. DNA of the CDR3: TGTGCCAGCAGCTTCGGGACAGACCTATTATCAACCGTCTATGGCTACACCTTC.

This clone was seen just once. The chain uses TRBV19 and TRBJ1-2; tentative D call: TRBD1 (6 bases). V gave up 7 bases and J gave up 8 bases, with 14 bases separating them. From germline, CDR1 is LNHDA and CDR2 SQIVND (reference sequence). The length of the CDR3 is 12 residues. CDR3 amino acids: CASNRDNWGYTF. DNA for the CDR3: TGTGCCAGTAATAGGGACAATTGGGGCTACACCTTC.

V is TRBV2 and J is TRBJ2-5, with TRBD1 identical over 7 bases. The V segment lost 4 bases and the J segment 5 bases; nucleotides outside the gene matches: 13. From germline, CDR1 is SNHLY and CDR2 FYNNEI. The CDR3 runs to 16 residues. The CDR3 DNA reads TGTGCCAGCAGTGTGCGTAACAGGGGTTTCGTGGAGACCCAGTACTTC. Translated, it gives CASSVRNRGFVETQYF. Supplemented by reference TRBV2 and TRBJ2-5, the full variable domain reads EPEVTQTPSHQVTQMGQEVILRCVPISNHLYFYWYRQILGQKVEFLVSFYNNEISEKSEIFDDQFSVERPDGSNFTLKIRSTKLEDSAMYFCASSVRNRGFVETQYFGPGTRLLVL.

The CDR3, as DNA: TGTGCCAGCAGGCGCTCCCCCTTGAGGTCCCGATGGTCACCCCTCCACTTT. Translation: CASRRSPLRSRWSPLHF. The rearrangement uses TRBV28 and TRBJ1-6; no definite D call. The germline CDR1 and CDR2 sequences are MDHEN and SYDVKM. This CDR3 is 17 amino acids long. With 6 bases removed from V and 10 bases from J, the gap between germline ends came to 25 bases.

This clone was found a few times. A read error may produce the germline difference seen at one junction end. The chain recombines TRBV6-5 with TRBJ2-2; no reliable D call. The CDR3 consists of 15 residues. The germline V gene has CDR1 MNHEY and CDR2 SVGAGI. The CDR3 is CASSHSRANTGELFF. In DNA, the CDR3 is TGTGCCAGCAGTCACTCCCGGGCGAACACCGGGGAGCTGTTTTTT.

The chain links TRBV27 to TRBJ1-2, with TRBD1 as a possible D gene (6 bases). The CDR3 spans 16 residues. Trimming shortened V by 3 bases and J by 4 bases, and 18 bases separated the two germline ends. The germline V gene encodes CDR1 MNHEY and CDR2 SMNVEV (reference sequence). CDR3 in amino acids: CASSFLMGGPSYGYTF. Written as DNA, the CDR3 is TGTGCCAGCAGTTTTCTAATGGGGGGGCCATCCTATGGCTACACCTTC.

With regard to this clone: The junction does not match germline at one end; this may be a read error. The chain is built from TRBV7-7 and TRBJ2-2; 9 bases match TRBD2. The germline gives CDR1 SSHAT, CDR2 FNYEAQ (reference sequence). The CDR3 has 15 amino acids. The CDR3 sequence: CASSPSTSGVSELFF. The CDR3 DNA reads TGTGCTAGCAGCCCCTCGACTAGCGGAGTTTCGGAGCTGTTTTTT. Combining the CDR3 with reference TRBV7-7 and TRBJ2-2 gives the whole variable domain GAGVSQSPRYKVTKRGQDVTLRCDPISSHATLYWYQQALGQGPEFLTYFNYEAQPDKSGLPSDRFSAERPEGSISTLTIQRTEQRDSAMYRCASSPSTSGVSELFFGEGSRLTVL.

The rearrangement uses TRBV24-1 and TRBJ2-5; 8 positions agree with TRBD1. The length of the CDR3 is 16 residues. J lost 0 bases, V lost 6 bases, and 8 bases had no gene match. Germline CDR1 reads KGHDR; CDR2 reads SFDVKD. As DNA, the CDR3 is TGTGCCACCAGTTCAAGGACAGGGACCTACCAAGAGACCCAGTACTTC. Translating gives CATSSRTGTYQETQYF.

The genes are TRBV6-6 and TRBJ2-5; D perhaps matches TRBD1 (6 bases). CDR1 MNHNY and CDR2 SVGAGI come from the germline V gene (reference sequence). V was pared by 6 bases and J by 3 bases, with 8 bases between. CDR3 length: 12 amino acids. CDR3 sequence reads: CASSAGEETQYF. The CDR3 bases are TGTGCCAGCAGCGCAGGGGAAGAGACCCAGTACTTC.

The rearrangement uses TRBV5-6 and TRBJ1-2; D is unresolved. Germline V gene data show CDR1 as SGHDT and CDR2 as YYEEEE. This CDR3 comprises 13 residues. The ends were cut back, 0 bases at V and 2 bases at J, with 5 bases in the middle. As DNA, the CDR3 is TGTGCCAGCAGCTTGGTTCAGAACTATGGCTACACCTTC. It is translated as CASSLVQNYGYTF.

The chain links TRBV11-2 to TRBJ2-7; 8 bases match TRBD1. The V segment lost 1 base and the J segment 2 bases; nucleotides outside the gene matches: 7. The V gene's germline CDR1 is SGHAT and CDR2 FQNNGV. The CDR3 extends over 16 amino acids. As DNA, the CDR3 is TGTGCCAGCAGCTTAGGGACAGGGTCATTCCCCTACGAGCAGTACGTC. Residues: CASSLGTGSFPYEQYV.

This clone was recorded once. This chain connects TRBV5-1 to TRBJ2-1, with D possibly matching TRBD2 (6 bases). The germline V and J ends were trimmed by 7 bases and 6 bases, with 20 bases remaining between them. The length of the CDR3 is 15 residues. Germline values: CDR1 SGHRS, CDR2 YFSETQ. The CDR3 is CASSPGSPRFNEQFF. CDR3 nucleotides: TGCGCCAGCTCTCCCGGGAGCCCTAGGTTCAATGAGCAGTTCTTC.

The chain combines TRBV27 with TRBJ1-1, with D unclear. V shed 8 bases and J shed 1 base, with 11 bases lying between them. This CDR3 comprises 13 residues. Germline V gives CDR1 MNHEY, CDR2 SMNVEV (reference sequence). CDR3 sequence: CASGEWKNTEAFF. DNA for the CDR3: TGTGCCAGCGGGGAGTGGAAGAACACTGAAGCTTTCTTT.

This clone has only a few counts. The rearrangement links TRBV6-5 to TRBJ1-1, with 7 bases identical to TRBD1. Germline CDR1 reads MNHEY; CDR2 reads SVGAGI. V shed 5 bases, J shed 6 bases, and the junction held 6 bases outside the gene matches. The CDR3 loop spans 13 amino acids. The CDR3 DNA follows: TGTGCCAGCAGTAAACCAGGGGGGCCTGAAGCTTTCTTT. This gives the protein CASSKPGGPEAFF.

The J gene is TRBJ1-1, the V gene TRBV11-3; D ambiguous. Trimming removed 1 base at V and 6 bases at J, with 24 bases between. This CDR3 comprises 18 residues. Germline assignment: CDR1 SGHNT and CDR2 YENEEA. This CDR3 reads CASSLVQRRAPGRAEAFF. The DNA of the CDR3 is TGTGCCAGCAGCTTAGTTCAACGTCGGGCGCCGGGGAGGGCTGAAGCTTTCTTT.

The CDR3 DNA follows: TGTGCCAGCAGTTTCCCGGGGGGCGACAATGAGCAGTTCTTC. As protein: CASSFPGGDNEQFF. V is TRBV28 and J is TRBJ2-1; TRBD2 might be the D (7 bases). The CDR3 has 14 residues. Germline CDR1 MDHEN, CDR2 SYDVKM. The germline V and J ends were trimmed by 3 bases and 5 bases, with 11 bases remaining between them.

This clone showed up just once. The CDR3: CAIRGLATYEQYF. The CDR3 nucleotides are TGTGCCATCAGAGGACTAGCTACCTACGAGCAGTACTTC. The V call is TRBV10-3, the J call TRBJ2-7; 8 bases align to TRBD2. Looked up from germline, CDR1 is ENHRY and CDR2 is SYGVKD. The V gene end was trimmed by 6 bases and the J gene end by 2 bases; junction bases not matched to a gene: 3. This CDR3 comprises 13 residues.

V is TRBV2 and J is TRBJ2-2; D remains ambiguous. V lost 4 bases and J lost 6, with 9 bases in between. CDR1 and CDR2 from the germline V gene are SNHLY and FYNNEI. CDR3 length: 13 amino acids. The CDR3 sequence: CASSAPGPGELFF. In DNA form, the CDR3 reads TGTGCCAGCAGTGCCCCTGGGCCCGGGGAGCTGTTTTTT.

The chain carries TRBV18 and TRBJ1-3, with a tentative D call TRBD1 (5 bases). The length of the CDR3 is 15 residues. V lost 0 bases and J 4 bases, leaving 10 bases between the germline ends. The germline V gene has CDR1 KGHSH and CDR2 LQKENI. CDR3 in DNA: TGTGCCAGCTCACCACCCGGCAGGGCCGGAAACACCATATATTTT. It is translated as CASSPPGRAGNTIYF.

The gene calls are TRBV9 and TRBJ2-3; 9 bases agree with TRBD2. The germline V gene encodes CDR1 SGDLS and CDR2 YYNGEE. V shed 7 bases, J shed 2 bases, and the junction held 5 bases outside the gene matches. The CDR3 sequence is 14 residues long. The CDR3 coding sequence is TGTGCCAGCGGGGCGGGAGGGCCCACAGATACGCAGTATTTT. This gives the protein CASGAGGPTDTQYF.

The J gene is TRBJ1-1, the V gene TRBV19; perhaps TRBD1 as D (5 bases). Germline CDR1 LNHDA, CDR2 SQIVND (reference sequence). The CDR3 runs to 14 residues. The germline V and J ends were trimmed by 6 bases and 5 bases, with 16 bases remaining between them. In DNA form, the CDR3 reads TGTGCCAGTAGCATTCAGACGGACATTACTGAAGCTTTCTTT. Amino acids: CASSIQTDITEAFF.